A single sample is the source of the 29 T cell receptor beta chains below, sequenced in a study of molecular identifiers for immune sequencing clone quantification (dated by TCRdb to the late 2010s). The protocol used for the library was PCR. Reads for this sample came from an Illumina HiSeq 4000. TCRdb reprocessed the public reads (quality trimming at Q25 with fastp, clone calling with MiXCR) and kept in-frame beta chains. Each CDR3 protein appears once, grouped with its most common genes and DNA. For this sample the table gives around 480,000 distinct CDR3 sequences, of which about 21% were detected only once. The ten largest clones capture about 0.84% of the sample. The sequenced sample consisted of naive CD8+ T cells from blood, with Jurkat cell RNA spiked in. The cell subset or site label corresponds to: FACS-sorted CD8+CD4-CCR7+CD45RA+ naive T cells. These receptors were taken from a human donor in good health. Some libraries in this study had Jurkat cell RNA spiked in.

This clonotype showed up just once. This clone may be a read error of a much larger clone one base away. The CDR3 coding sequence is TGTGCCTGGAATGCGACAGGGTTCTACGAGCAGTACTTC. Amino acid sequence: CAWNATGFYEQYF. This chain links TRBV30 with TRBJ2-7; 7 bases align to TRBD1. This CDR3 comprises 13 residues. Trimming removed 4 bases from V and 3 bases from J; junction bases left unmatched: 6. The germline CDR1 and CDR2 sequences are GTSNPN and SVGIG (reference sequence).

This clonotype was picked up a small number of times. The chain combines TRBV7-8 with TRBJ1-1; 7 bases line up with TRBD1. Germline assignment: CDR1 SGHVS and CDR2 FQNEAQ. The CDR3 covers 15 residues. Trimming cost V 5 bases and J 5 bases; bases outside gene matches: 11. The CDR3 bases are TGTGCCAGCAGCAATGACAGGGATATGGGGACTGAAGCTTTCTTT. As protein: CASSNDRDMGTEAFF.

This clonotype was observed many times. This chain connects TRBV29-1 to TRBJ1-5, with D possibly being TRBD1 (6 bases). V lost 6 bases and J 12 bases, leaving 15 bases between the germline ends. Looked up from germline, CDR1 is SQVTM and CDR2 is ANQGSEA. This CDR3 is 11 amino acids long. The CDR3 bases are TGCAGCGTGAACGAGGGGGACATCCAGCATTTT. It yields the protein CSVNEGDIQHF.

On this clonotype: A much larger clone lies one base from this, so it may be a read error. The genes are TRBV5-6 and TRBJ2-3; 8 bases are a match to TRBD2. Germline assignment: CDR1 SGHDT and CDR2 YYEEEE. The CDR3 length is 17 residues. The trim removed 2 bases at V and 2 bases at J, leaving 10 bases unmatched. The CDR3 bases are TGTGCCAGCAGCTTTGGCTCCGGGACTAGTTTCACAGATACGCAGTATTTT. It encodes CASSFGSGTSFTDTQYF.

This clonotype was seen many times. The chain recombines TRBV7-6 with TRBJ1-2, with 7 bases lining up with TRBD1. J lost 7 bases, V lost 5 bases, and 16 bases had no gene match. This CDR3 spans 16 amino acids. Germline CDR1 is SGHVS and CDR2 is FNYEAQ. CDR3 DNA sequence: TGTGCCAGCAGCCTCCAAGACAGGGCAGGTCCTCTTGGCTACACCTTC. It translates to CASSLQDRAGPLGYTF.

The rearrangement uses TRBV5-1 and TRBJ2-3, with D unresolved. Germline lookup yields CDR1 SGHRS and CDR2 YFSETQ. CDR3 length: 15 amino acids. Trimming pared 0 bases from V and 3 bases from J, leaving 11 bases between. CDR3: CASSLVGVKTDTQYF. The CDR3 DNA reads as TGCGCCAGCAGCTTGGTTGGCGTTAAGACAGATACGCAGTATTTT.

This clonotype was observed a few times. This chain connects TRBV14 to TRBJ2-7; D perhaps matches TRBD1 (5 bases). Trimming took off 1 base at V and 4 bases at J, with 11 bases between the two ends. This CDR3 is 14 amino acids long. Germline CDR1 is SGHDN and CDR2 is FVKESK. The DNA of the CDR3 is TGTGCCAGCAGCCAAGGTCGACAGATTTACGAGCAGTACTTC. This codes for CASSQGRQIYEQYF.

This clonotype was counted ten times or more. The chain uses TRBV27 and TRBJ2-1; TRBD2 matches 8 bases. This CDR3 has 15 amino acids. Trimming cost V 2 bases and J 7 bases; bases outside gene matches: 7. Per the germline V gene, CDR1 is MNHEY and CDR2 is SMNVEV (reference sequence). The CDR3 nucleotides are TGTGCCAGCAGTTTACGGGAGGGCTTGGGTAATGAGCAGTTCTTC. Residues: CASSLREGLGNEQFF.

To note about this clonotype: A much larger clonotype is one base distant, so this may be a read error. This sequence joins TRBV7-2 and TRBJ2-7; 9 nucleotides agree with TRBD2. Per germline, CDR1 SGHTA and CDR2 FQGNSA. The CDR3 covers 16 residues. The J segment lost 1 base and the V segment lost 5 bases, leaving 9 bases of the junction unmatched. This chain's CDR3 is CASSRASGERSYEQYF. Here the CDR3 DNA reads TGTGCCAGCAGCCGGGCTAGCGGGGAACGGTCCTACGAGCAGTACTTC.

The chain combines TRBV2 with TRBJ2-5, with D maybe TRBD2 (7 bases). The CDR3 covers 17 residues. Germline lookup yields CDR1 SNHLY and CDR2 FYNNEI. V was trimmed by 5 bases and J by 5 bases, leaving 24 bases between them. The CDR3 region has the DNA TGTGCCAGCAGTTTTACCGGGACTACGAGGGGGGGCGAGACCCAGTACTTC. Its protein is CASSFTGTTRGGETQYF.

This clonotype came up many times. The CDR3 loop reads CASSLARTRLQETQYF. Here the CDR3 DNA reads TGTGCCAGCAGTTTAGCCAGGACCAGACTTCAAGAGACCCAGTACTTC. The genes are TRBV28 and TRBJ2-5; D is undetermined. In germline, CDR1 is MDHEN, CDR2 SYDVKM. V lost 2 bases to trimming and J lost 2 bases, with 15 bases between them. The CDR3 extends over 16 amino acids.

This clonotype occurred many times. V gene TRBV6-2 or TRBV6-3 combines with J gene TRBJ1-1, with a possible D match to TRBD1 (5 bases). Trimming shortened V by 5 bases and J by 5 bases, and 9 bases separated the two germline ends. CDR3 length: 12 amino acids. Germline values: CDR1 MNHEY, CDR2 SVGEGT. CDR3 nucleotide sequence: TGTGCCAGCAGTGACGGGGGGACTGAAGCTTTCTTT. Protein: CASSDGGTEAFF.

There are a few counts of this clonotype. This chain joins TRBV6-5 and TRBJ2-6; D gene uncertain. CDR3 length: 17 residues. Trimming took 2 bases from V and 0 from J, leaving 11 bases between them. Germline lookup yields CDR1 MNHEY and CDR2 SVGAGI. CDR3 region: CASSYGGRYSGANVLTF. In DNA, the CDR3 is TGTGCCAGCAGTTACGGTGGACGGTACTCTGGGGCCAACGTCCTGACTTTC.

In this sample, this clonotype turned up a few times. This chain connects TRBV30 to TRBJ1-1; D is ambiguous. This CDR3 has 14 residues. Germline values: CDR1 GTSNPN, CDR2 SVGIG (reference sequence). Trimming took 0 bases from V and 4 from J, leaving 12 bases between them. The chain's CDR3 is CAWSVLGFGTEAFF. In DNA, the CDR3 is TGTGCCTGGAGTGTACTGGGATTTGGCACTGAAGCTTTCTTT. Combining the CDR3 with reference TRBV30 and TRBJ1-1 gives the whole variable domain SQTIHQWPATLVQPVGSPLSLECTVEGTSNPNLYWYRQAAGRGLQLLFYSVGIGQISSEVPQNLSASRPQDRQFILSSKKLLLSDSGFYLCAWSVLGFGTEAFFGQGTRLTVV.

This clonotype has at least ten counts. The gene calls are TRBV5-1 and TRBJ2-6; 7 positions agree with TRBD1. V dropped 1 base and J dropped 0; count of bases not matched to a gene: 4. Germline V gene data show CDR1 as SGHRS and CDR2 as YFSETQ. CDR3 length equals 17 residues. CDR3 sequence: CASSLTGAHSGANVLTF. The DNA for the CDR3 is TGCGCCAGCAGCTTGACAGGGGCCCACTCTGGGGCCAACGTCCTGACTTTC.

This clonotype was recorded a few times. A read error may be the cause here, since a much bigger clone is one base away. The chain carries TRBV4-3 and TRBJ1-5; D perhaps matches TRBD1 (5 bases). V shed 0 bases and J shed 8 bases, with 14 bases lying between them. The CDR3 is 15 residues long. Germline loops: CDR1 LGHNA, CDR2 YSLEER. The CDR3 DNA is TGCGCCAGCAGCCAAGACCGGGGCACATATGAGCCCCAGCATTTT. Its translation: CASSQDRGTYEPQHF.

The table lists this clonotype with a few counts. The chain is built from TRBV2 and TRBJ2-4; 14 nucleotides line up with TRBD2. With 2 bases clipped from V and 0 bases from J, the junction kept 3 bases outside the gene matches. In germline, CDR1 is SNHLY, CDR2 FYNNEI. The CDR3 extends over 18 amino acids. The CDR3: CASSERTSGRTAKNIQYF. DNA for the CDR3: TGTGCCAGCAGTGAAAGGACTAGCGGGAGGACAGCCAAAAACATTCAGTACTTC. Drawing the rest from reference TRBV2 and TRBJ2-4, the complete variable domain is EPEVTQTPSHQVTQMGQEVILRCVPISNHLYFYWYRQILGQKVEFLVSFYNNEISEKSEIFDDQFSVERPDGSNFTLKIRSTKLEDSAMYFCASSERTSGRTAKNIQYFGAGTRLSVL.

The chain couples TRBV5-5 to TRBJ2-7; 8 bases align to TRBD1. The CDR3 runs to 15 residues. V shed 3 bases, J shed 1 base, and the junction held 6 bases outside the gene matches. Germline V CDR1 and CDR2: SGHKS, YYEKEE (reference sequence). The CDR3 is CASSSDRGPSYEQYF. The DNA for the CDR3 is TGTGCCAGCAGCTCAGACAGGGGCCCTTCCTACGAGCAGTACTTC.

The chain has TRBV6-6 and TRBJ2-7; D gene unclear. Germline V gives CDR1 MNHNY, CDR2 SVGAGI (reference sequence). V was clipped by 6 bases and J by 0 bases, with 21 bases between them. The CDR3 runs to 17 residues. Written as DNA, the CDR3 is TGTGCCAGCAGCCCCCCCCTGGGCCAGATCCTCTCCTACGAGCAGTACTTC. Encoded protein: CASSPPLGQILSYEQYF.

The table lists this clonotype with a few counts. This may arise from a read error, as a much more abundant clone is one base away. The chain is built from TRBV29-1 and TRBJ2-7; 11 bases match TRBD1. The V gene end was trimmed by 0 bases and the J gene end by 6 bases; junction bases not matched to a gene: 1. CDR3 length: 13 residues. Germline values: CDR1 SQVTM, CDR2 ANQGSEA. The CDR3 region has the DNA TGCAGCGTTGAAGAAGGGACAGGGGGCGAGCAGTACTTC. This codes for CSVEEGTGGEQYF.

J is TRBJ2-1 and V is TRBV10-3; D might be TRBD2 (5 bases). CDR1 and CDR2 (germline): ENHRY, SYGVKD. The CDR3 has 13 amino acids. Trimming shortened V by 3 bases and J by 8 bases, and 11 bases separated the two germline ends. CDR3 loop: CAISEEGSDEQFF. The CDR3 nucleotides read TGTGCCATCAGTGAAGAGGGTTCGGATGAGCAGTTCTTC.

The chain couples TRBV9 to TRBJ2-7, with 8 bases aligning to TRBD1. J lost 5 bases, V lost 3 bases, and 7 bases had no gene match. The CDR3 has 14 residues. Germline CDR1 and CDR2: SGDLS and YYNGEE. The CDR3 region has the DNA TGTGCCAGCAGCGGTCTATACAGGGGGGACGAGCAGTACTTC. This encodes CASSGLYRGDEQYF.

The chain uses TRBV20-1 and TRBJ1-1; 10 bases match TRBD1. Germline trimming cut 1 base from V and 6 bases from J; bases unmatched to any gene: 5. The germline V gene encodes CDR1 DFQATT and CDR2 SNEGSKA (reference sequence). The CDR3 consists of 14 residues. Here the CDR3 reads CSARGQGANAEAFF. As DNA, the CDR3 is TGCAGTGCTAGAGGACAGGGGGCTAACGCTGAAGCTTTCTTT.

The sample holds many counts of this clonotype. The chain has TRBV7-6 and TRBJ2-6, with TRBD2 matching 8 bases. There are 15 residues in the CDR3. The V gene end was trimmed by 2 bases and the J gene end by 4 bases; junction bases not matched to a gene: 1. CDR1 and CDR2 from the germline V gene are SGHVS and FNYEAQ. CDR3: CASSLSGGGANVLTF. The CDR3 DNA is TGTGCCAGCAGCTTATCGGGGGGGGGGGCCAACGTCCTGACTTTC. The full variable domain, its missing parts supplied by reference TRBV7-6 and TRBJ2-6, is GAGVSQSPRYKVTKRGQDVALRCDPISGHVSLYWYRQALGQGPEFLTYFNYEAQQDKSGLPNDRFSAERPEGSISTLTIQRTEQRDSAMYRCASSLSGGGANVLTFGAGSRLTVL.

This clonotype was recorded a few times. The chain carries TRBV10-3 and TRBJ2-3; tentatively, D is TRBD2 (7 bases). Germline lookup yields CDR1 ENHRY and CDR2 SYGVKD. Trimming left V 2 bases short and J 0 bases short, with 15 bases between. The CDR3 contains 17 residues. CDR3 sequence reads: CAISEAGAPLSTDTQYF. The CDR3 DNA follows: TGTGCCATCAGTGAGGCGGGGGCCCCACTAAGCACAGATACGCAGTATTTT.

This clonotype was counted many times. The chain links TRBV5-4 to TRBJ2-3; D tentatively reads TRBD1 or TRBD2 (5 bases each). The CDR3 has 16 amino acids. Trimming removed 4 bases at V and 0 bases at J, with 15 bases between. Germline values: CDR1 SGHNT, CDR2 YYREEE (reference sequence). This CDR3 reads CASSPSVGASTDTQYF. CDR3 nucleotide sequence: TGTGCCAGCAGCCCGAGTGTCGGGGCCAGCACAGATACGCAGTATTTT.

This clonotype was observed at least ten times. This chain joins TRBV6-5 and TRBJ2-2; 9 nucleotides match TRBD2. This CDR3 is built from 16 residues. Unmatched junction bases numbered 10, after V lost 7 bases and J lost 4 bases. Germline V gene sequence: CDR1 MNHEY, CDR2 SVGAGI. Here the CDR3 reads CASTEAGGIGTGELFF. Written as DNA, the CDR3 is TGTGCCAGCACGGAGGCGGGAGGGATAGGCACCGGGGAGCTGTTTTTT.

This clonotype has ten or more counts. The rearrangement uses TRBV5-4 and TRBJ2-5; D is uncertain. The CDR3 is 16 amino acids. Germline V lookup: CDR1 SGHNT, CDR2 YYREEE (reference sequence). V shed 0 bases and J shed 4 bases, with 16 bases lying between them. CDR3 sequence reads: CASSLVGSPFRETQYF. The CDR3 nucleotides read TGTGCCAGCAGCTTGGTTGGCTCTCCCTTCCGAGAGACCCAGTACTTC.

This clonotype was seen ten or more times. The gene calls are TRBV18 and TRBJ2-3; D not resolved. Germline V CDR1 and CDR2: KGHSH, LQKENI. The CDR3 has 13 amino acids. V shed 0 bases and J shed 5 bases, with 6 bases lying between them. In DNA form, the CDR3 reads TGTGCCAGCTCACCACCGGGTAAAGATACGCAGTATTTT. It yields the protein CASSPPGKDTQYF.